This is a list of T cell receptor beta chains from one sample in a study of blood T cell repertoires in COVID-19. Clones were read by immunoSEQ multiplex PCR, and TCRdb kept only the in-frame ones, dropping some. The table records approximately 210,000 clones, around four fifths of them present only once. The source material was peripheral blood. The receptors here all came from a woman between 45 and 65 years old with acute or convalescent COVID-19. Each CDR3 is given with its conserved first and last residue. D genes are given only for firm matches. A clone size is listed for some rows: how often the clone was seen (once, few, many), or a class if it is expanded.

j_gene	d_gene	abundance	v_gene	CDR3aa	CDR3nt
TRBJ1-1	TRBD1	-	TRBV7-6	CASSLRTGLPPEAFF	TGTGCCAGCAGCCTTCGGACAGGCCTCCCCCCTGAAGCTTTCTTT
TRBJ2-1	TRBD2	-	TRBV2	CASSETASGGYNEQFF	TGTGCCAGCAGTGAAACAGCTAGCGGGGGGTACAATGAGCAGTTCTTC
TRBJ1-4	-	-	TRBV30	CAWSLGGAAEKLFF	TGTGCCTGGAGTCTTGGGGGCGCAGCTGAAAAACTGTTTTTT
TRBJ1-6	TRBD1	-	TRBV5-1	CASSLGAGGSNSPLHF	TGCGCCAGCAGCTTGGGGGCAGGGGGCTCTAATTCACCCCTCCACTTT
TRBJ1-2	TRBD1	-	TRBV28	CASSPRGRAYGYTF	TGTGCCAGCAGTCCCAGGGGGCGGGCCTATGGCTACACCTTC
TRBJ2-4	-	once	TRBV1	CTSSRPPGLAGSLAKNIQYF	TGCACCAGCAGCCGACCACCGGGACTAGCGGGGAGCCTAGCCAAAAACATTCAGTACTTC
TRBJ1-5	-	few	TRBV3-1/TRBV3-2	CASSPTGANQPQHF	TGTGCCAGCAGTCCTACAGGTGCCAATCAGCCCCAGCATTTT
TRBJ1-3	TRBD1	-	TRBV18	CASTATGVYTIYF	TGTGCCAGCACCGCGACAGGGGTGTACACCATATATTTT
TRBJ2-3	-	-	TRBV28	CASSLSDRSAQYF	TGTGCCAGCAGTTTATCCGACAGAAGTGCGCAGTATTTT
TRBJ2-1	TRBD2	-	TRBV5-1	CASSLGSSGYNEQFF	TGCGCCAGCAGCTTGGGGTCTAGCGGGTACAATGAGCAGTTCTTC
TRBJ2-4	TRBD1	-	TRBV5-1	CASSLTGSAKNIQYF	TGCGCCAGCAGCCTGACAGGGTCAGCCAAAAACATTCAGTACTTC
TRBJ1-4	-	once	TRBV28	CASSHQRRNEKLFF	TGTGCCAGCAGTCACCAGCGTAGAAATGAAAAACTGTTTTTT
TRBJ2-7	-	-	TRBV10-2	CASSDGTVVDEQYF	TGCGCCAGCAGTGACGGAACAGTCGTCGACGAGCAGTACTTC
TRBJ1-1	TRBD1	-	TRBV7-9	CASSLGQENTEAFF	TGTGCCAGCAGCCTGGGACAGGAGAACACTGAAGCTTTCTTT
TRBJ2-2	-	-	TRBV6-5	CASSALMNTGELFF	TGTGCCAGCAGCGCACTCATGAACACCGGGGAGCTGTTTTTT
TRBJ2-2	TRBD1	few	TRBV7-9	CASSTGTGETGELFF	TGTGCCAGCAGCACCGGGACAGGGGAGACCGGGGAGCTGTTTTTT
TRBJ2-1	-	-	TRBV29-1	CSVVESSYNEQFF	TGCAGCGTTGTAGAGAGCTCCTACAATGAGCAGTTCTTC
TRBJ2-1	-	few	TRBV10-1	CASSGDLSYNEQFF	TGCGCCAGCAGTGGGGACTTGAGTTACAATGAGCAGTTCTTC
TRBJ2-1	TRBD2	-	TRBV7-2	CASSLSLAGVGEQFF	TGTGCCAGCAGCCTAAGTCTAGCGGGAGTAGGGGAGCAGTTCTTC
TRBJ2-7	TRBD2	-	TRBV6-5	CASKASGSDEQYF	TGTGCCAGCAAGGCTAGCGGGAGTGACGAGCAGTACTTC
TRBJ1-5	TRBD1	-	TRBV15	CATSRDEGASQPQHF	TGTGCCACCAGCAGAGATGAGGGGGCGAGTCAGCCCCAGCATTTT
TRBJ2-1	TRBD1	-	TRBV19	CASSPGGTGATYNEQFF	TGTGCCAGTAGCCCAGGGGGGACAGGGGCGACTTACAATGAGCAGTTCTTC
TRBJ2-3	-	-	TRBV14	CASSQGLGRQVVADTQYF	TGTGCCAGCAGCCAAGGACTAGGGCGGCAAGTGGTTGCAGATACGCAGTATTTT
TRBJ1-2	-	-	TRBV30	CAWSVGGRNYGYTF	TGTGCCTGGAGCGTCGGGGGTAGAAACTATGGCTACACCTTC
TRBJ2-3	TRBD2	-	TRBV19	CASSRISGRDTDTQYF	TGTGCCAGTAGTAGGATTAGCGGGAGGGACACAGATACGCAGTATTTT
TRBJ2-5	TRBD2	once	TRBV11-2	CASSLGGRAGETQYF	TGTGCCAGCAGCTTAGGCGGGAGGGCCGGGGAGACCCAGTACTTC